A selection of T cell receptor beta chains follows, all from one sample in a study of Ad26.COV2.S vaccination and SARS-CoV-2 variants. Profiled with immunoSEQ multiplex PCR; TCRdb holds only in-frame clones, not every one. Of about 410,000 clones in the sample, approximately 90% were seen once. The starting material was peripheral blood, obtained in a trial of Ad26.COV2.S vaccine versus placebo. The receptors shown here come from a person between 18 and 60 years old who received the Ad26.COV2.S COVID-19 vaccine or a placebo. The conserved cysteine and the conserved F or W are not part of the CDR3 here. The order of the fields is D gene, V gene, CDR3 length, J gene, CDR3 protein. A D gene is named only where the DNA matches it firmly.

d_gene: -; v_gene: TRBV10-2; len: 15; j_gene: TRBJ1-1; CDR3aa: ASSESGAGILNTEAF
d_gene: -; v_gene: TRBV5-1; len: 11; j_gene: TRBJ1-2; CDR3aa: ASSEGPRDGYT
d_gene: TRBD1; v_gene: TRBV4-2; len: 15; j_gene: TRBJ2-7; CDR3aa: ASSQEPHGQGGVEQY
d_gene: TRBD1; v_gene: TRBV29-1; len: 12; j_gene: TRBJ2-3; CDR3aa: SVVTGWITDTQY
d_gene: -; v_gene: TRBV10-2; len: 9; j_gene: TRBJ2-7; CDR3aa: ASERGTEQY
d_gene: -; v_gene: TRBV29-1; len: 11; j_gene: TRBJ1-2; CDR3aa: SVEEIPGYGYT
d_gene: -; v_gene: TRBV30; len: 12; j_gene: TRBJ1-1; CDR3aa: AWRANLVYTEAF
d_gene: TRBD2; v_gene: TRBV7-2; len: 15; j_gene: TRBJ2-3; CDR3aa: ASSLAGLAGGSDTQY
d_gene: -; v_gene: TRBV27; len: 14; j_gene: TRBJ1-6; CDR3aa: ASSLGGGYYNSPLH
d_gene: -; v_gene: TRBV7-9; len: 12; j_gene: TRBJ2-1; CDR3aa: ASKFRGPGNEQF
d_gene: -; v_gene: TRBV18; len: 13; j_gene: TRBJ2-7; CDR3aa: ASSTGQAKSYEQY
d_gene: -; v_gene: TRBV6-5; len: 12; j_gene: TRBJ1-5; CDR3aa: ASRIGPRYQPQH
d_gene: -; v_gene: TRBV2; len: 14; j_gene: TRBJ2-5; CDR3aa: ASSRTGGRVQETQY
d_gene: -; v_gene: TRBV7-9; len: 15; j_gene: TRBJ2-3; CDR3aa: ASSVRRSFSSPDTQY
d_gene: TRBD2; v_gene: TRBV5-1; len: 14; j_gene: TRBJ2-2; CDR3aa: ASSFASGGLTGELF
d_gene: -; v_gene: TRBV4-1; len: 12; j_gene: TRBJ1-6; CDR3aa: ASSQQTGPSPLH
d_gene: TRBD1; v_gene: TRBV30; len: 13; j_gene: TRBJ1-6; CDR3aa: AWSVTSGGSSPLH
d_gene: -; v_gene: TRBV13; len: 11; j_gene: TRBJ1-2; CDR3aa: ASSRTSRYGYT
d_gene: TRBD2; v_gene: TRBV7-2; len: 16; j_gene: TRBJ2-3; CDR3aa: ASSLDVSASGVTDTQY
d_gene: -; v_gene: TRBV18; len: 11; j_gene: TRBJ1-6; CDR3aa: ASSPTRDSPLH
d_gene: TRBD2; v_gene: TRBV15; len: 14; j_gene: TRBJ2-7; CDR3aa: ATSRDRAGGPYEQY
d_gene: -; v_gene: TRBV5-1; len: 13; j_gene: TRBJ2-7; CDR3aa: ASSLAATENYEQY
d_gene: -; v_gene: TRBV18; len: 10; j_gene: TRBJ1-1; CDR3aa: ASSEGNTEAF
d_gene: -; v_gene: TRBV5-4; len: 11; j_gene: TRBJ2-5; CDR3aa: ASSPDDQETQY
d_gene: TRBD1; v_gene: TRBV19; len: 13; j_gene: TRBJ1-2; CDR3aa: ASSINSGTGVGYT
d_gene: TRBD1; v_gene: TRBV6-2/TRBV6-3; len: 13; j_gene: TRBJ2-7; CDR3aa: ASSYSARGPYEQY
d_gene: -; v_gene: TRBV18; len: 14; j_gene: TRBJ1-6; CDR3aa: ASSPPTGTGNSPLH
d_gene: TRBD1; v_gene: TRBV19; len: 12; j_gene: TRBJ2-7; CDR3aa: ASSISTGGHEQY
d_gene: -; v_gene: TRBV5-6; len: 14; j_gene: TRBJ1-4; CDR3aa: ASSPRAELTNEKLF
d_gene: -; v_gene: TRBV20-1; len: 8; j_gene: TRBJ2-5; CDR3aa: SARGETQY
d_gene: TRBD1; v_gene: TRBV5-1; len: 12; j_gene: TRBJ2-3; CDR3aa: ASSSRQGADTQY
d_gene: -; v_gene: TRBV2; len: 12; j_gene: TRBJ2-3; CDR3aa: ASSGAGGTDTQY
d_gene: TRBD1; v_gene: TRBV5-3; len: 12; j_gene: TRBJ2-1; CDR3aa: ARSLRDRDNEQF
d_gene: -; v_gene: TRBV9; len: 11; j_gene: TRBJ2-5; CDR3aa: ASSVTVQETQY
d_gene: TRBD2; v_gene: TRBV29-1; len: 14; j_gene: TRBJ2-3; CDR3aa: SADGASGESTDTQY
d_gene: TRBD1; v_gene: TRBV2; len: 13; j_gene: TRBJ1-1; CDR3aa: ASGGDRGREVEAF
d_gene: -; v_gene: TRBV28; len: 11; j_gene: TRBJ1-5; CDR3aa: AITRTFNQPQH
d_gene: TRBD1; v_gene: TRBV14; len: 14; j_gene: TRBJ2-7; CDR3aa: ASSTRGDRGIGEQY
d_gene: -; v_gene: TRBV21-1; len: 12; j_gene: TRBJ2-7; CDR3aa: ASSCRRTVYEQY
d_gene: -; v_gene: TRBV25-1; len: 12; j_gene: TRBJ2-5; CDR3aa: ASSETPGGETQY
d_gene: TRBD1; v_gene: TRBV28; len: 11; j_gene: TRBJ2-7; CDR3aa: ASRDRGAYEQY
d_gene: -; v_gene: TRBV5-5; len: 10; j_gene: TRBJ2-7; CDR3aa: ASSFSSYEQY
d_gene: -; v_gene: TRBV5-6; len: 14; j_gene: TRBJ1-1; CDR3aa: ASSLFRRTKNTEAF
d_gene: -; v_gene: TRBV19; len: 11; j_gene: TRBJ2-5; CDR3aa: ATSADLQETQY
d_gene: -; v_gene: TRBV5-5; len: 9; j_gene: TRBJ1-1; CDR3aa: ASSLVFEAF
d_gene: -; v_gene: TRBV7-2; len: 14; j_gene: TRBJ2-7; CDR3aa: ASSLTEGLVAYEQY
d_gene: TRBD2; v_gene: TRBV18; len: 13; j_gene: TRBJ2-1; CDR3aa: ASSPASGDNNEQF
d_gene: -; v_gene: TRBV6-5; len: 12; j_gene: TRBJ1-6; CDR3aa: AIQVGTENSPLH
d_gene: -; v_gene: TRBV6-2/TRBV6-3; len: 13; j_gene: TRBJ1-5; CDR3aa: ASSSDGTRNQPQH
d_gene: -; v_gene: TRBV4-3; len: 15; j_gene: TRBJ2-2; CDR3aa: ASSQLALGEDTGELF
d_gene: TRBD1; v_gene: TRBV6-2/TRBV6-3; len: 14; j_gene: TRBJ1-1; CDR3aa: ASSPGTGRMNTEAF
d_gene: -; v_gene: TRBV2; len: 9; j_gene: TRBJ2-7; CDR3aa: ASSDPYEQY
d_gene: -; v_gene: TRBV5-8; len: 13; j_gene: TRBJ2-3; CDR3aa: ASSWETGPTDTQY
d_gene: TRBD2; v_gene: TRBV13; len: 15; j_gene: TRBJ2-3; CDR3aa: ASSLVASGAIRDTQY
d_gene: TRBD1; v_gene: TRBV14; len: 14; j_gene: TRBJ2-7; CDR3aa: ASSQASGTGGYEQY
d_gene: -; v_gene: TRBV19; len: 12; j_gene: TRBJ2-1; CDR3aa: ASSLRGGHNEQF
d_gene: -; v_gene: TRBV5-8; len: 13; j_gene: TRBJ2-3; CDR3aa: ASSWWSTSPNTQY
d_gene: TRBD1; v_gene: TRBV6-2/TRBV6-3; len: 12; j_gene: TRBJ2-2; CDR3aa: ASSTPRGTGELF
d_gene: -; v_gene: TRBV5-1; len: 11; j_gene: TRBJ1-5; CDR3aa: ASSGGADQPQH
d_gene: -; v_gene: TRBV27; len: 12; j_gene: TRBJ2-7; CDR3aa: ASSLVSGAYEQY